The 26 T cell receptor beta chains below all came from one sample that was sequenced in a study of T-cell reconstitution after alpha-beta-depleted transplantation in children. Unique molecular identifiers were built into the TCRbeta library. TCRdb itself ran the PCR reads through MiXCR, one entry per CDR3 protein. The sample comprises approximately 500,000 distinct CDR3 sequences, 27% of which are singletons, and 30% to 45% rests with the top ten. Sequencing used PBMCs, obtained before TCRalphabeta/CD19-depleted stem cell transplant. All receptors come from a boy less than two years old with Wiskott-Aldrich syndrome, due to receive a stem cell transplant.

This clonotype was detected only a few times. The CDR3: CASLKGGISEQYF. In DNA form, the CDR3 reads TGTGCCAGTTTGAAAGGGGGAATCTCCGAGCAGTACTTC. V is TRBV12-3 or TRBV12-4 and J is TRBJ2-7; D is perhaps TRBD1 (6 bases). The ends were cut back, 9 bases at V and 6 bases at J, with 18 bases in the middle. The length of the CDR3 is 13 residues.

This rearrangement joins TRBV28 to TRBJ2-2; D may be TRBD1 (6 bases). Germline V gives CDR1 MDHEN, CDR2 SYDVKM. V was trimmed by 3 bases and J by 8 bases, leaving 19 bases between them. The CDR3 length is 16 residues. As DNA, the CDR3 is TGTGCCAGCAGTTTTCGAGGGGCAGGGGCAGGTGGGGAGCTGTTTTTT. Its translation: CASSFRGAGAGGELFF.

The rearrangement links TRBV12-3 or TRBV12-4 to TRBJ2-2; D is unresolved. V was trimmed by 6 bases and J by 4 bases, leaving 6 bases between them. CDR3 length equals 12 residues. The CDR3 protein is CASRRSTGELFF. CDR3 in DNA: TGTGCCAGCAGGAGATCCACCGGGGAGCTGTTTTTT.

This clonotype was observed a handful of times. V gene TRBV5-1 combines with J gene TRBJ2-1; weak D call: TRBD2 (6 bases). CDR1 and CDR2 (germline): SGHRS, YFSETQ. V was clipped by 2 bases and J by 5 bases, with 11 bases between them. The CDR3 has 14 amino acids. CDR3 protein: CASSLNPSDNEQFF. CDR3 in DNA: TGCGCCAGCAGCTTAAATCCTAGCGACAATGAGCAGTTCTTC.

The rearrangement uses TRBV2 and TRBJ2-1; 14 bases line up with TRBD2. This CDR3 has 15 amino acids. Losses at the gene ends were 7 bases for V and 7 bases for J; bases not matched to a gene: 6. CDR1 and CDR2 from the germline V gene are SNHLY and FYNNEI. CDR3: CASKGTSGSRNEQFF. In DNA, the CDR3 is TGTGCCAGCAAGGGGACTAGCGGGAGTAGGAATGAGCAGTTCTTC.

This clonotype was recorded at least ten times. This rearrangement joins TRBV5-6 to TRBJ2-2; D unresolved. Trimming cost V 0 bases and J 8 bases, with 5 bases left between them. In germline, CDR1 is SGHDT, CDR2 YYEEEE. The CDR3 consists of 12 residues. The CDR3 loop reads CASSLALGELFF. The CDR3 DNA reads as TGTGCCAGCAGCTTGGCCCTGGGGGAGCTGTTTTTT.

A few counts support this clonotype. The rearrangement uses TRBV5-5 and TRBJ2-2; a possible D gene is TRBD2 (5 bases). CDR3 length: 16 residues. Germline CDR1 reads SGHKS; CDR2 reads YYEKEE (reference sequence). The V and J ends lost 6 bases and 0 bases respectively, with 15 bases between them. CDR3 region: CASKTGMGANTGELFF. The CDR3 bases are TGTGCCAGCAAAACGGGAATGGGCGCGAACACCGGGGAGCTGTTTTTT.

The rearrangement uses TRBV7-9 and TRBJ2-5; D is ambiguous. Deletions cut 0 bases from V and 0 bases from J, with 8 bases between. The CDR3 contains 15 residues. The germline CDR1 and CDR2 sequences are SEHNR and FQNEAQ (reference sequence). The CDR3 loop reads CASSLARRYQETQYF. The CDR3 nucleotides read TGTGCCAGCAGCTTAGCGCGCAGGTACCAAGAGACCCAGTACTTC.

This clonotype has more than one count but fewer than ten. V and J are TRBV21-1 and TRBJ1-1; TRBD1 reflects the table's D call only, with no check against the DNA. TRBV21-1 is given as a pseudogene. CDR3 length: 18 amino acids. The CDR3 spells CASSQLLTGGAGDTEAFF. The CDR3 DNA reads as TGTGCCAGCTCCCAACTATTGACAGGGGGCGCCGGTGACACTGAAGCTTTCTTT.

This clonotype was seen more than once but under ten times. The gene calls are TRBV12-3 or TRBV12-4 and TRBJ2-1; possibly TRBD1 or TRBD2 for D (5 bases each). This CDR3 is 11 amino acids long. Deletions cut 4 bases from V and 13 bases from J, with 11 bases between. The CDR3 DNA is TGTGCCAGCAGTTATGAGGGGCTCCAGTTCTTC. This gives the protein CASSYEGLQFF.

In regard to this clonotype: The junction shows a germline mismatch at one end, possibly a read error. This chain joins TRBV5-1 and TRBJ1-4; TRBD1 agrees at 8 bases. The CDR3 covers 14 residues. CDR1 and CDR2 from the germline V gene are SGHRS and YFSETQ. The DNA for the CDR3 is TGCGCCAGCAGCCAGGGGGCAACTGATGAAAAACTGTTTTTT. This codes for CASSQGATDEKLFF.

The gene calls are TRBV20-1 and TRBJ2-5, with D perhaps TRBD2 (5 bases). Trimming took 4 bases from V and 4 from J, leaving 10 bases between them. In germline, CDR1 is DFQATT, CDR2 SNEGSKA (reference sequence). The CDR3 is made up of 12 amino acids. The CDR3 here is CSAISGGETQYF. The CDR3 DNA sequence: TGCAGTGCTATAAGTGGAGGAGAGACCCAGTACTTC.

Only a few counts were recorded for this clonotype. This chain links TRBV24-1 with TRBJ2-1, with 7 bases aligning to TRBD2. Trimming cost V 0 bases and J 4 bases; bases outside gene matches: 5. The CDR3 consists of 16 residues. Germline V gene sequence: CDR1 KGHDR, CDR2 SFDVKD. CDR3 in amino acids: CATSDLPAGTYNEQFF. The CDR3 nucleotides are TGTGCCACCAGTGATTTGCCAGCGGGGACTTACAATGAGCAGTTCTTC.

The genes are TRBV12-3 or TRBV12-4 and TRBJ2-1, with D possibly TRBD2 on 5 matching bases. The CDR3 consists of 14 residues. V lost 7 bases to trimming and J lost 4 bases, with 14 bases between them. The CDR3 loop reads CASKDSWGYNEQFF. The CDR3 DNA sequence: TGTGCCAGCAAGGACTCCTGGGGTTACAATGAGCAGTTCTTC.

Turning to this clonotype: The junction differs from germline at one of its ends, possibly a read error. The gene calls are TRBV5-1 and TRBJ1-5; no definite D call. The germline V gene has CDR1 SGHRS and CDR2 YFSETQ. This CDR3 is built from 14 residues. The CDR3 protein is CASSLGVSDQPQHF. The CDR3 DNA follows: TGCGCCAGCAGCTTGGGAGTTAGCGATCAGCCCCAGCATTTT.

The chain employs TRBV6-5 and TRBJ2-7, with D perhaps matching TRBD2 (5 bases). Trimming removed 0 bases from V and 5 bases from J, with 20 bases in between. This CDR3 has 17 residues. CDR1 and CDR2 (germline): MNHEY, SVGAGI. The CDR3 DNA is TGTGCCAGCAGTTACTCGAGCGGTGCCGGGAAAATCCACGAGCAGTACTTC. Its translation: CASSYSSGAGKIHEQYF.

The rearrangement joins TRBV28 to TRBJ2-7; either TRBD1 or TRBD2 may fit D (5 bases each). This CDR3 contains 15 residues. Germline CDR1 MDHEN, CDR2 SYDVKM. Trimming pared 7 bases from V and 1 base from J, leaving 17 bases between. CDR3 in amino acids: CASTPLGTGSYEQYF. For the CDR3, the DNA is TGTGCCAGCACCCCACTGGGGACGGGATCCTACGAGCAGTACTTC. The full variable domain, its missing parts supplied by reference TRBV28 and TRBJ2-7, is DVKVTQSSRYLVKRTGEKVFLECVQDMDHENMFWYRQDPGLGLRLIYFSYDVKMKEKGDIPEGYSVSREKKERFSLILESASTNQTSMYLCASTPLGTGSYEQYFGPGTRLTVT.

V gene TRBV7-2 combines with J gene TRBJ2-4; 10 nucleotides match TRBD1. V dropped 4 bases and J dropped 8; count of bases not matched to a gene: 8. Germline V gives CDR1 SGHTA, CDR2 FQGNSA. The CDR3 consists of 15 residues. DNA for the CDR3: TGTGCCAGCAGCTATGACAGGGGGCGCACAGACATTCAGTACTTC. Amino acids: CASSYDRGRTDIQYF.

This chain uses TRBV19 with TRBJ1-2; 8 bases map to TRBD1. CDR1 and CDR2 from the germline V gene are LNHDA and SQIVND (reference sequence). This CDR3 has 15 amino acids. With 4 bases clipped from V and 4 bases from J, the junction kept 8 bases outside the gene matches. DNA of the CDR3: TGTGCCAGTAGTACGCTGACAGGGGACAGCTATGGCTACACCTTC. This translates into CASSTLTGDSYGYTF.

This clonotype showed up many times. The chain employs TRBV27 and TRBJ2-2; D is perhaps TRBD1 or TRBD2 (5 bases each). This CDR3 has 13 amino acids. The V end lost 3 bases, the J end lost 6 bases, and 8 bases lay between the germline ends. Germline lookup yields CDR1 MNHEY and CDR2 SMNVEV (reference sequence). This CDR3 is CASSFRGAGELFF. DNA for the CDR3: TGTGCCAGCAGTTTTAGAGGGGCCGGGGAGCTGTTTTTT.

The V gene is TRBV28, the J gene TRBJ2-1; no definite D call. V was trimmed by 2 bases and J by 10 bases, leaving 12 bases between them. Germline loops: CDR1 MDHEN, CDR2 SYDVKM. The CDR3 is 13 residues long. The CDR3 protein is CASSLVSDGEQFF. CDR3 nucleotide sequence: TGTGCCAGCAGTTTAGTCTCGGACGGGGAGCAGTTCTTC.

The chain has TRBV7-2 and TRBJ2-3, with unresolved D. The CDR3 has 15 amino acids. V lost 2 bases and J 4 bases, leaving 13 bases between the germline ends. Per germline, CDR1 SGHTA and CDR2 FQGNSA. The CDR3 DNA follows: TGTGCCAGCAGCTTACTCGCGACGGGCGCAGATACGCAGTATTTT. This encodes CASSLLATGADTQYF.

The V gene is TRBV10-3, the J gene TRBJ2-5, with D maybe TRBD2 (6 bases). Germline V gene data show CDR1 as ENHRY and CDR2 as SYGVKD. The V end was cut by 2 bases, the J end by 7 bases, with 14 bases between. There are 14 residues in the CDR3. CDR3 sequence: CAISERRGEGTQYF. CDR3 sequence (DNA): TGTGCCATCAGTGAGAGGAGGGGAGAGGGGACCCAGTACTTC.

The chain has TRBV27 and TRBJ2-1; 7 positions match TRBD2. J lost 7 bases, V lost 0 bases, and 6 bases had no gene match. Germline CDR1 MNHEY, CDR2 SMNVEV (reference sequence). The CDR3 is 15 residues long. The CDR3 nucleotides read TGTGCCAGCAGTTTATCGGGGGGGGGAAATAATGAGCAGTTCTTC. Translating gives CASSLSGGGNNEQFF.

This chain connects TRBV7-2 to TRBJ1-6; maybe TRBD1 (5 bases). V was clipped by 5 bases and J by 10 bases, with 9 bases between them. Germline-derived CDR1 and CDR2 are SGHTA and FQGNSA. CDR3 length equals 12 residues. Written as DNA, the CDR3 is TGTGCCAGCAGCGGAGGGGTCTCACCCCTCCACTTT. Protein sequence: CASSGGVSPLHF.

The chain employs TRBV28 and TRBJ1-6, with D perhaps TRBD1 (6 bases). The CDR3 totals 14 residues. V lost 2 bases and J lost 9, with 11 bases in between. The germline gives CDR1 MDHEN, CDR2 SYDVKM. CDR3 in DNA: TGTGCCAGCAGTTTACCGGGGGCTCCTTCACCCCTCCACTTT. This translates into CASSLPGAPSPLHF. Full variable domain (missing parts from reference TRBV28 and TRBJ1-6): DVKVTQSSRYLVKRTGEKVFLECVQDMDHENMFWYRQDPGLGLRLIYFSYDVKMKEKGDIPEGYSVSREKKERFSLILESASTNQTSMYLCASSLPGAPSPLHFGNGTRLTVT.